The 12 T cell receptor beta chains below were found in one sample sequenced in a study of T cell clusters in autoimmune cytopenias. Each sample's input was roughly 270 ng genomic DNA, 35,000 to 40,000 genome equivalents. One tube held mixed TRB-A and TRB-B primer pools for touch-down PCR. No DNA is given; TCRdb re-called the multiplex PCR reads and lists each CDR3 protein once. The sample has about 15,000 distinct CDR3 sequences; the top ten hold approximately 2.2%. The specimen sequenced was peripheral blood. The origin of the receptors is a human donor with an autoimmune cytopenia or autoimmune hepatitis (not recorded which).

The V call is TRBV5-1, the J call TRBJ2-2; the TCRdb D gene call, TRBD1, has no DNA to confirm it. The CDR3 sequence is 18 residues long. CDR1 and CDR2 from the germline V gene are SGHRS and YFSETQ. The CDR3 sequence is CASSLVPRGGLNTGELFF.

CDR3: CASSLDPGAQETQYF. The rearrangement links TRBV5-1 to TRBJ2-5; TCRdb's D call, TRBD1, is unchecked because there is no DNA. The CDR3 loop spans 15 amino acids. Germline CDR1 SGHRS, CDR2 YFSETQ.

The chain recombines TRBV5-6 with TRBJ1-2. Germline CDR1 reads SGHDT; CDR2 reads YYEEEE. The CDR3 totals 13 residues. This CDR3 is CASSLRDFGGYTF.

The chain employs TRBV10-3 and TRBJ1-2; the TRBD1 assignment by TCRdb is unverifiable without DNA. This CDR3 is built from 17 residues. CDR1 ENHRY and CDR2 SYGVKD come from the germline V gene. CDR3 protein: CAISGPGQLQSNYGYTF.

This chain joins TRBV5-5 and TRBJ2-1; TCRdb designates TRBD1, a call that cannot be tested without DNA. From germline, CDR1 is SGHKS and CDR2 YYEKEE (reference sequence). The CDR3 runs to 13 residues. This chain's CDR3 is CASSVGQGNEQFF.

This clonotype registers medium-sized by frequency. The chain joins TRBV19 to TRBJ2-3. The CDR3 is 13 amino acids. CDR1 is LNHDA, CDR2 SQIVND, per germline (reference sequence). The CDR3 reads CATRDTYTDTQYF.

J is TRBJ2-1 and V is TRBV20-1; TCRdb proposes TRBD2, but this gene call is untestable without DNA. Germline V gene data show CDR1 as DFQATT and CDR2 as SNEGSKA (reference sequence). The length of the CDR3 is 13 residues. The CDR3 is CSALRGLDDEQFF.

The chain joins TRBV27 to TRBJ1-6. CDR3 size: 14 residues. CDR1 is MNHEY, CDR2 SMNVEV, per germline (reference sequence). CDR3 sequence reads: CASSFGPPGSPLHF.

The V gene is TRBV13, the J gene TRBJ2-1. Germline loops: CDR1 PRHDT, CDR2 FYEKMQ (reference sequence). This CDR3 comprises 15 residues. The CDR3 spells CASSTSGTHYNEQFF. The full variable domain, its missing parts supplied by reference TRBV13 and TRBJ2-1, is AAGVIQSPRHLIKEKRETATLKCYPIPRHDTVYWYQQGPGQDPQFLISFYEKMQSDKGSIPDRFSAQQFSDYHSELNMSSLELGDSALYFCASSTSGTHYNEQFFGPGTRLTVL.

The chain joins TRBV19 to TRBJ2-5; checking the TCRdb D call of TRBD1 is not possible without DNA. The CDR3 length is 16 residues. Germline-derived CDR1 and CDR2 are LNHDA and SQIVND (reference sequence). CDR3 residues: CASSIRGELDRETQYF.

This chain uses TRBV19 with TRBJ1-1; TCRdb's assignment of TRBD1 cannot be checked, as there is no DNA. Per the germline V gene, CDR1 is LNHDA and CDR2 is SQIVND (reference sequence). The CDR3 loop spans 13 amino acids. The CDR3 loop is CASSRTANTEAFF. The complete variable domain, with remaining parts taken from reference TRBV19 and TRBJ1-1, reads DGGITQSPKYLFRKEGQNVTLSCEQNLNHDAMYWYRQDPGQGLRLIYYSQIVNDFQKGDIAEGYSVSREKKESFPLTVTSAQKNPTAFYLCASSRTANTEAFFGQGTRLTVV.

The chain has TRBV7-4 and TRBJ1-2; TCRdb outputs TRBD1, but without DNA this stays unchecked. This CDR3 comprises 15 residues. Germline V gene sequence: CDR1 SGHVT, CDR2 SQSDAQ. CDR3 protein: CASTPYGTGVYGYTF.